The 30 T cell receptor beta chains listed next were all sequenced from one sample in a study of T cell responses to AZD1222 COVID-19 vaccine. The table came from immunoSEQ multiplex PCR; TCRdb's copy has only in-frame clones and leaves some out. The sample lists some 120,000 clones; approximately 90% were seen once. Sequenced material: peripheral blood, taken on day 0 of MenACWY control vaccination. Receptors originate from an adult in good health.

The rearrangement joins TRBV7-2 to TRBJ1-1, with a tentative D call TRBD1 (6 bases). Trimming cost V 2 bases and J 1 base, with 8 bases left between them. The V gene's germline CDR1 is SGHTA and CDR2 FQGNSA. The CDR3 spans 14 residues. The CDR3 loop is CASSLTQGNTEAFF. The CDR3 DNA is TGTGCCAGCAGCTTAACACAGGGGAACACTGAAGCTTTCTTT.

The rearrangement links TRBV6-1 to TRBJ1-5; tentative D call: TRBD1 (5 bases). Germline assignment: CDR1 MNHNS and CDR2 SASEGT. Trimming shortened V by 0 bases and J by 4 bases, and 13 bases separated the two germline ends. The CDR3 spans 16 residues. CDR3 loop: CASSEASGPRNQPQHF. Written as DNA, the CDR3 is TGTGCCAGCAGTGAAGCATCGGGACCGAGAAATCAGCCCCAGCATTTT.

The V and J genes are TRBV18 and TRBJ1-6; TRBD1 aligns across 9 bases. V lost 8 bases and J lost 5; bases outside the gene matches: 7. The CDR3 spans 15 residues. CDR1 and CDR2 (germline): KGHSH, LQKENI. The CDR3 nucleotides read TGTGCCAGCACAACAGGGGGCAGGGATAATTCACCCCTCCACTTT. Translating it yields CASTTGGRDNSPLHF.

This CDR3 is CASSLISVPEAFF. In DNA, the CDR3 is TGTGCCAGCAGCTTGATTTCAGTCCCTGAAGCTTTCTTT. The chain recombines TRBV7-2 with TRBJ1-1; no clear D. V lost 3 bases to trimming and J lost 6 bases, with 11 bases between them. There are 13 residues in the CDR3. Germline-derived CDR1 and CDR2 are SGHTA and FQGNSA.

The chain has TRBV27 and TRBJ2-7; 7 nucleotides line up with TRBD1. CDR3 size: 16 residues. J lost 5 bases, V lost 4 bases, and 14 bases had no gene match. From germline, CDR1 is MNHEY and CDR2 SMNVEV (reference sequence). Here the CDR3 reads CASSSQRQGLDHEQYF. The CDR3 bases are TGTGCCAGCAGTTCTCAGAGACAGGGCCTCGACCACGAGCAGTACTTC.

The J gene is TRBJ2-1, the V gene TRBV25-1; D not certain. This CDR3 is 14 amino acids long. V was trimmed by 10 bases and J by 2 bases, leaving 15 bases between them. Germline V gene sequence: CDR1 MGHDK, CDR2 SYGVNS. CDR3 bases: TGTGCCACCCAAAGGCAGGCCCCCTACAATGAGCAGTTCTTC. Translated, it gives CATQRQAPYNEQFF. Full variable domain (missing parts from reference TRBV25-1 and TRBJ2-1): EADIYQTPRYLVIGTGKKITLECSQTMGHDKMYWYQQDPGMELHLIHYSYGVNSTEKGDLSSESTVSRIRTEHFPLTLESARPSHTSQYLCATQRQAPYNEQFFGPGTRLTVL.

This clone was observed a handful of times. The chain joins TRBV11-3 to TRBJ2-7, with a possible D match to TRBD2 (6 bases). In germline, CDR1 is SGHNT, CDR2 YENEEA. V was clipped by 3 bases and J by 0 bases, with 9 bases between them. The length of the CDR3 is 14 residues. CDR3 sequence (DNA): TGTGCCAGCAGCTTTTCGGGAGTCTCCTACGAGCAGTACTTC. It specifies CASSFSGVSYEQYF.

This sequence joins TRBV14 and TRBJ1-4; D is unclear. V gave up 1 base and J gave up 8 bases, with 8 bases separating them. Germline CDR1 reads SGHDN; CDR2 reads FVKESK. The CDR3 length is 13 residues. In DNA form, the CDR3 reads TGTGCCAGCAGCCAAGTAGGCGGGGAAAAACTGTTTTTT. Translated: CASSQVGGEKLFF.

This clone was recorded once. The V gene is TRBV5-4, the J gene TRBJ2-1, with TRBD2 as a possible D gene (5 bases). This CDR3 is 15 amino acids long. The V gene's germline CDR1 is SGHNT and CDR2 YYREEE (reference sequence). The V end was cut by 2 bases, the J end by 0 bases, with 9 bases between. Here the CDR3 DNA reads TGTGCCAGCAGCTTCTCGGCGGGCTCCTACAATGAGCAGTTCTTC. Residues: CASSFSAGSYNEQFF. The variable domain in full, with the rest retrieved from reference TRBV5-4 and TRBJ2-1, is ETGVTQSPTHLIKTRGQQVTLRCSSQSGHNTVSWYQQALGQGPQFIFQYYREEENGRGNFPPRFSGLQFPNYSSELNVNALELDDSALYLCASSFSAGSYNEQFFGPGTRLTVL.

The chain has TRBV9 and TRBJ1-6, with D perhaps TRBD1 (5 bases). The CDR3 is 14 amino acids. Looked up from germline, CDR1 is SGDLS and CDR2 is YYNGEE. With 3 bases removed from V and 7 bases from J, the gap between germline ends came to 11 bases. CDR3 in DNA: TGTGCCAGCAGCGCGGGACGCCCGAATTCACCCCTCCACTTT. Translated: CASSAGRPNSPLHF.

The V and J genes are TRBV4-1 and TRBJ1-4; 9 nucleotides align to TRBD1. The CDR3 covers 15 residues. Germline V gene data show CDR1 as MGHRA and CDR2 as YSYEKL. The V and J ends lost 3 bases and 7 bases, in that order; junction bases with no gene match: 6. The CDR3 is CASSQGTGIGEKLFF. Written as DNA, the CDR3 is TGCGCCAGCAGCCAGGGGACAGGGATAGGTGAAAAACTGTTTTTT.

J is TRBJ1-6 and V is TRBV28; tentative D call: TRBD1 (5 bases). Germline V gene sequence: CDR1 MDHEN, CDR2 SYDVKM. The length of the CDR3 is 16 residues. The V gene lost 6 bases and the J gene lost 8 bases, with 20 bases spanning the gap. The CDR3 DNA reads as TGTGCCAGCAGCGAACGGGGCGGCAGTGCGTATTCACCCCTCCACTTT. It yields the protein CASSERGGSAYSPLHF.

The chain is built from TRBV21-1 and TRBJ2-5; TRBD2, the table's D call, lacks a check against the DNA. TRBV21-1 has pseudogene status. CDR3 length equals 15 residues. The CDR3 bases are TGTGCCAGCCAAAATCTAGCGGGACCCAAGAAGACCCAGTACTTC. The encoded protein is CASQNLAGPKKTQYF.

The CDR3 DNA follows: TGTGCCAGCAGTGCCGGGACAAGTAACAATGAGCAGTTCTTC. As protein: CASSAGTSNNEQFF. The gene calls are TRBV2 and TRBJ2-1; D perhaps matches TRBD1 (6 bases). CDR3 size: 14 residues. Between the trimmed V and J ends, which lost 4 bases and 5 bases, there was a span of 12 bases. Germline CDR1 reads SNHLY; CDR2 reads FYNNEI.

This clone was picked up one time. CDR3 sequence reads: CASSGGTPGPYNEQFF. For the CDR3, the DNA is TGTGCCAGCAGCGGGGGGACACCCGGACCCTACAATGAGCAGTTCTTC. The chain links TRBV7-2 to TRBJ2-1, with D possibly being TRBD1 or TRBD2 (6 bases each). Germline V gives CDR1 SGHTA, CDR2 FQGNSA. The CDR3 extends over 16 amino acids. Trimming took 5 bases from V and 2 from J, leaving 16 bases between them.

This clone was counted only a few times. This chain links TRBV3-1 (or the pseudogene TRBV3-2) with TRBJ2-1; D remains unclear. V was cut by 3 bases and J by 10 bases, with 10 bases left in between. This CDR3 is built from 12 residues. Germline CDR1 LGHDT, CDR2 YNNKEL (reference sequence). In DNA, the CDR3 is TGTGCCAGCAGCCAGTTCCTCGGGGAGCAGTTCTTC. Translated, it gives CASSQFLGEQFF.

This sequence joins TRBV7-3 and TRBJ1-1; the D is unclear. The V end lost 5 bases, the J end lost 1 base, and 20 bases lay between the germline ends. Germline assignment: CDR1 SGHTA and CDR2 FQGTGA. The CDR3 loop spans 17 amino acids. The CDR3 DNA reads TGTGCCAGCAGCCGCGGAGGCCTAATTGCAGCGAACACTGAAGCTTTCTTT. This sequence encodes CASSRGGLIAANTEAFF.

This chain joins TRBV12-3 or TRBV12-4 and TRBJ1-2; TRBD1 matches at 7 bases. With V trimmed by 4 bases and J by 7 bases, 6 bases remained unmatched. CDR3 length equals 13 residues. The CDR3 sequence is CASSSQGKSGYTF. CDR3 in DNA: TGTGCCAGCAGTTCACAGGGGAAGTCTGGCTACACCTTC.

The chain has TRBV29-1 and TRBJ2-7; D remains ambiguous. Germline assignment: CDR1 SQVTM and CDR2 ANQGSEA. Trimming took 5 bases from V and 3 from J, leaving 8 bases between them. The CDR3 length is 11 residues. This CDR3 reads CSVRSDYEQYF. The CDR3, as DNA: TGCAGCGTTCGGTCGGACTACGAGCAGTACTTC.

The chain combines TRBV11-3 with TRBJ1-1; 11 nucleotides align to TRBD1. Germline lookup yields CDR1 SGHNT and CDR2 YENEEA. This CDR3 is 20 amino acids long. V lost 5 bases and J lost 4; bases outside the gene matches: 21. CDR3 region: CASSRVRETGQGAVGTEAFF. The CDR3 region has the DNA TGTGCCAGCAGCCGCGTGCGAGAAACTGGACAGGGGGCCGTCGGCACTGAAGCTTTCTTT.

The chain joins TRBV5-6 to TRBJ2-1; no firm D call. The CDR3 runs 15 residues. The V and J ends lost 4 bases and 0 bases respectively, with 11 bases between them. The germline V gene encodes CDR1 SGHDT and CDR2 YYEEEE. CDR3 bases: TGTGCCAGCAGCATTGACCCAAGCTCCTACAATGAGCAGTTCTTC. Its translation: CASSIDPSSYNEQFF.

The chain joins TRBV11-3 to TRBJ2-1; 8 bases match TRBD1. The CDR3 loop spans 15 amino acids. V lost 2 bases and J lost 3; bases outside the gene matches: 3. Germline CDR1 is SGHNT and CDR2 is YENEEA. The CDR3 nucleotides are TGTGCCAGCAGCTTACGACAGGGGCGCTACAATGAGCAGTTCTTC. Protein: CASSLRQGRYNEQFF.

This chain links TRBV4-1 with TRBJ1-5; 11 nucleotides agree with TRBD1. J gave up 6 bases and V 3 bases, and 7 bases lay outside the gene matches. Germline loops: CDR1 MGHRA, CDR2 YSYEKL. The CDR3 is made up of 16 amino acids. Here the CDR3 reads CASSHLGQGAIQPQHF. The DNA of the CDR3 is TGCGCCAGCAGCCATCTCGGACAGGGGGCGATTCAGCCCCAGCATTTT.

Only one count was recorded for this clone. The V gene is TRBV12-3 or TRBV12-4, the J gene TRBJ1-1; tentatively, D is TRBD1 (5 bases). Trimming took off 2 bases at V and 3 bases at J, with 7 bases between the two ends. This CDR3 region has 13 residues. The CDR3 nucleotides read TGTGCCAGCAGTTTACAAGGGGACACTGAAGCTTTCTTT. This codes for CASSLQGDTEAFF.

The chain recombines TRBV18 with TRBJ1-2; 8 positions match TRBD1. This CDR3 region has 14 residues. Looked up from germline, CDR1 is KGHSH and CDR2 is LQKENI. The trim removed 6 bases at V and 7 bases at J, leaving 10 bases unmatched. DNA for the CDR3: TGTGCCAGCTCCCCCGGACAGGGTTCGTTTGGCTACACCTTC. The encoded protein is CASSPGQGSFGYTF.

The chain has TRBV6-5 and TRBJ2-3, with 7 bases that match TRBD2. Germline CDR1 MNHEY, CDR2 SVGAGI. V trimming: 5 bases; J trimming: 1 base; junction bases outside the gene matches: 6. The CDR3 contains 15 residues. The CDR3 DNA follows: TGTGCCAGCAGTCGGCGGCTAGCGGGCACAGATACGCAGTATTTT. This gives the protein CASSRRLAGTDTQYF.

The chain employs TRBV13 and TRBJ1-6; a possible D gene is TRBD1 (5 bases). The germline CDR1 and CDR2 sequences are PRHDT and FYEKMQ (reference sequence). V was shortened by 5 bases and J by 8 bases, with 16 bases between the two germline ends. The CDR3 runs to 15 residues. The CDR3 reads CASSPRPGRDSPLHF. CDR3 nucleotides: TGTGCCAGCAGCCCCAGACCGGGACGGGATTCACCCCTCCACTTT.

This rearrangement joins TRBV3-1 (or the pseudogene TRBV3-2) to TRBJ2-1; tentatively, D is TRBD1 (6 bases). The germline V gene encodes CDR1 LGHDT and CDR2 YNNKEL (reference sequence). CDR3 length equals 15 residues. Trimming took off 7 bases at V and 3 bases at J, with 16 bases between the two ends. The CDR3 DNA sequence: TGTGCCAGCACCCAGTGGGGGACAAGCTACAATGAGCAGTTCTTC. Translated: CASTQWGTSYNEQFF.

This sequence joins TRBV5-1 and TRBJ1-3; TRBD1 agrees at 8 bases. Germline loops: CDR1 SGHRS, CDR2 YFSETQ. After removal of 3 bases from V and 0 bases from J, the junction contained 14 bases not matched to a gene. CDR3 size: 19 residues. The CDR3 DNA sequence: TGCGCCAGCAGCTGGCGGTCCCCGGTGGACAGGGACTCTGGAAACACCATATATTTT. Its translation is CASSWRSPVDRDSGNTIYF.

The V gene is TRBV5-8, the J gene TRBJ2-1; no reliable D call. The CDR3 totals 15 residues. The V and J ends lost 2 bases and 5 bases respectively, with 14 bases between them. From germline, CDR1 is SGHTS and CDR2 YDEGEE. In nucleotides, the CDR3 is TGTGCCAGCAGCTTTTCACGCCGGAGTAACAATGAGCAGTTCTTC. Translated: CASSFSRRSNNEQFF.